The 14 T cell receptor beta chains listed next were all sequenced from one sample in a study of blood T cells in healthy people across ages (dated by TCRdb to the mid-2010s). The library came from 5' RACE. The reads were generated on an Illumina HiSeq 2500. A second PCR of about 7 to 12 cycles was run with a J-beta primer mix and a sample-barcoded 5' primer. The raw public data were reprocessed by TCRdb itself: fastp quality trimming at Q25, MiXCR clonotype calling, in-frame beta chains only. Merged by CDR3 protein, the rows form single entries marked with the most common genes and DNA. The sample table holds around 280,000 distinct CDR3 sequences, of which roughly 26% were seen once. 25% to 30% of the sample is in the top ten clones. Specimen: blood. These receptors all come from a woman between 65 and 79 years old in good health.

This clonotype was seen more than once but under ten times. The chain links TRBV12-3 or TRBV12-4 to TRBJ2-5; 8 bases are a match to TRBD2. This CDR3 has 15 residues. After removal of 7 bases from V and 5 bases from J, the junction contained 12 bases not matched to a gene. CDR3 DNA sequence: TGTGCCAGCACCCCAGCGGGGGTGGTTGGGGAGACCCAGTACTTC. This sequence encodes CASTPAGVVGETQYF.

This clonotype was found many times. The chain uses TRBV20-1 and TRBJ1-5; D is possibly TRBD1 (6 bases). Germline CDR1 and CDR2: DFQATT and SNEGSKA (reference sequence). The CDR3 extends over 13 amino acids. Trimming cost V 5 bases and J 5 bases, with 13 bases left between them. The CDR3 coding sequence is TGCAGTGCTGCAGGGGACCAATATCAGCCCCAGCATTTT. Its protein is CSAAGDQYQPQHF.

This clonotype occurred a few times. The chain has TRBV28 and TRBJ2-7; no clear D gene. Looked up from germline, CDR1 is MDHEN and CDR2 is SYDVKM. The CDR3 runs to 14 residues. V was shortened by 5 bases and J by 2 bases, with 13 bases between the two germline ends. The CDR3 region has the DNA TGTGCCAGCAGTCCCCCAGACCATGCCTACGAGCAGTACTTC. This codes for CASSPPDHAYEQYF.

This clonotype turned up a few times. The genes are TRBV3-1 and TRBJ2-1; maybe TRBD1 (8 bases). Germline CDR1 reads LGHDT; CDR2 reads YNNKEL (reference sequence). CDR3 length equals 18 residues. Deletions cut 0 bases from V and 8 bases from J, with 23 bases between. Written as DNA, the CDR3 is TGTGCCAGCAGCCAAGATCCGACCTGGCGGGAGACAGGGGATGAGCAGTTCTTC. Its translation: CASSQDPTWRETGDEQFF.

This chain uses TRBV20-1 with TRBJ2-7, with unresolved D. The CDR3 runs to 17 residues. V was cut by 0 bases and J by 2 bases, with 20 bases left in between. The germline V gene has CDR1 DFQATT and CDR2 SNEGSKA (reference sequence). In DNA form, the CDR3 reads TGCAGTGCTAGAGATGTATTTGGCAGTGAAAGAACCTACGAGCAGTACTTC. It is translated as CSARDVFGSERTYEQYF.

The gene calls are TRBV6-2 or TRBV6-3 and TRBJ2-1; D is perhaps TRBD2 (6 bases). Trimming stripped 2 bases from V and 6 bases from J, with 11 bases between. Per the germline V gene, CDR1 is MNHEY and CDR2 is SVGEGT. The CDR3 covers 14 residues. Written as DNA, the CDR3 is TGTGCCAGCAGTTACGGGGGGACGGCCAATGAGCAGTTCTTC. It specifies CASSYGGTANEQFF.

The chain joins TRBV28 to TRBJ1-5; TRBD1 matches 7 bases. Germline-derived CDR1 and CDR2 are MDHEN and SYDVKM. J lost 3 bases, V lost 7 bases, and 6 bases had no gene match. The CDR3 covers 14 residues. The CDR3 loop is CASTQTGNNQPQHF. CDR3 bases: TGTGCCAGCACTCAGACAGGGAACAATCAGCCCCAGCATTTT.

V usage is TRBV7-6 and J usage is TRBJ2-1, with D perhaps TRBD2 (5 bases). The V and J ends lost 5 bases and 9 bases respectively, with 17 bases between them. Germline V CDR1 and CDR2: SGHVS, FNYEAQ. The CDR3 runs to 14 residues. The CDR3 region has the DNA TGTGCCAGCAGCGTAACCCCTAGCTCGGTTGAGCAGTTCTTC. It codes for CASSVTPSSVEQFF. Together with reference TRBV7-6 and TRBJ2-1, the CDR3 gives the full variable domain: GAGVSQSPRYKVTKRGQDVALRCDPISGHVSLYWYRQALGQGPEFLTYFNYEAQQDKSGLPNDRFSAERPEGSISTLTIQRTEQRDSAMYRCASSVTPSSVEQFFGPGTRLTVL.

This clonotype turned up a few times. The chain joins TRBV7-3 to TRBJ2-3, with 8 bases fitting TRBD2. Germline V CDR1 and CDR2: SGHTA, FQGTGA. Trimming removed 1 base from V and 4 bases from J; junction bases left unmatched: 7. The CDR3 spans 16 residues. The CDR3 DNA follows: TGTGCCAGCAGCTTAAGCGCTAGCGGGCTTTCAGATACGCAGTATTTT. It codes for CASSLSASGLSDTQYF.

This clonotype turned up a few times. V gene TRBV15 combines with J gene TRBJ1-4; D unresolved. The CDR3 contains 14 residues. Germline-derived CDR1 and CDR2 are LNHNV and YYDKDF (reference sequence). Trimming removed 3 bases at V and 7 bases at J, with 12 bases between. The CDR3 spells CATSSWQRIEKLFF. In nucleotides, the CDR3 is TGTGCCACCAGCAGTTGGCAGAGGATTGAAAAACTGTTTTTT.

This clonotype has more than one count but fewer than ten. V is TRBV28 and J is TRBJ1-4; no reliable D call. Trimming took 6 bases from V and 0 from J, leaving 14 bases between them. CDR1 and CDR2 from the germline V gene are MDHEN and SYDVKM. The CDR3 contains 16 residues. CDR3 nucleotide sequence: TGTGCCAGCAGCGGCCGGGCCCTTGCAACTAATGAAAAACTGTTTTTT. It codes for CASSGRALATNEKLFF.

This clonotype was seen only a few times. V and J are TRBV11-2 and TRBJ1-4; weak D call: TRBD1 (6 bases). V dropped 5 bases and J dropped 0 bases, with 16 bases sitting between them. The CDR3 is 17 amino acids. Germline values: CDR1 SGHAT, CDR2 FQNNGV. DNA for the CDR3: TGTGCCAGCAGCCACATCATACAGGGCGCAACTAATGAAAAACTGTTTTTT. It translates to CASSHIIQGATNEKLFF.

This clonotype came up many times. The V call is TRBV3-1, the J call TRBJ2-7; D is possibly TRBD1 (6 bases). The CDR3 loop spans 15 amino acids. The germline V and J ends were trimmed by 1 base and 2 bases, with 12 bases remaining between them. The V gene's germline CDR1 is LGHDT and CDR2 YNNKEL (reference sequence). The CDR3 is CASSQVIQGAYEQYF. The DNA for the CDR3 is TGTGCCAGCAGCCAAGTCATACAGGGAGCCTACGAGCAGTACTTC.

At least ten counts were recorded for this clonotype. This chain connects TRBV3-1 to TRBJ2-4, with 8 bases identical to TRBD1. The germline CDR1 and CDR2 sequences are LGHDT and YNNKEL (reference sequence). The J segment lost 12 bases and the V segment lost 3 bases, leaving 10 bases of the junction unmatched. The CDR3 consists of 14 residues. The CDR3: CASSQIQGEVAQYF. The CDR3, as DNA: TGTGCCAGCAGCCAGATACAGGGGGAAGTTGCTCAGTACTTC.